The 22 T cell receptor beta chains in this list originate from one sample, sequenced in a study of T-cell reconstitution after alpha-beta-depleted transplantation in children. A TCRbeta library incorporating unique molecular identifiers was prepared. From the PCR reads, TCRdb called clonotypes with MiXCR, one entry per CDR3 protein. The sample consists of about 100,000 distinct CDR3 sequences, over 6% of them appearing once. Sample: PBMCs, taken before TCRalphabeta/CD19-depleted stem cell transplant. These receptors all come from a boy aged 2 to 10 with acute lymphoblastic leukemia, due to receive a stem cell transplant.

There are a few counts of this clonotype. CDR3 sequence: CASSPLRGGGADTQYF. The CDR3 DNA reads as TGTGCCAGCAGCCCCCTCAGGGGCGGGGGGGCAGATACGCAGTATTTT. The chain carries TRBV7-9 and TRBJ2-3; 9 bases agree with TRBD2. After removal of 5 bases from V and 4 bases from J, the junction contained 10 bases not matched to a gene. Germline loops: CDR1 SEHNR, CDR2 FQNEAQ (reference sequence). The CDR3 contains 16 residues.

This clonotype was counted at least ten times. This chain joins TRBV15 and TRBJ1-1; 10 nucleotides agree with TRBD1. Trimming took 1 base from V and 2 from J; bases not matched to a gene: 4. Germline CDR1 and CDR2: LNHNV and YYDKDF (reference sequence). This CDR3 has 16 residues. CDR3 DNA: TGTGCCACCAGCAGAGGGGAGACAGGGGGCAACACTGAAGCTTTCTTT. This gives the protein CATSRGETGGNTEAFF. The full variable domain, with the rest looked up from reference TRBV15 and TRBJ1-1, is DAMVIQNPRYQVTQFGKPVTLSCSQTLNHNVMYWYQQKSSQAPKLLFHYYDKDFNNEADTPDNFQSRRPNTSFCFLDIRSPGLGDTAMYLCATSRGETGGNTEAFFGQGTRLTVV.

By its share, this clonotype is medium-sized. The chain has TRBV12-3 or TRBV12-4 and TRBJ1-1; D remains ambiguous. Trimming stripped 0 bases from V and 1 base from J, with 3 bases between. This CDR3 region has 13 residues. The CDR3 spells CASSLAQNTEAFF. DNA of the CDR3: TGTGCCAGCAGTTTAGCGCAGAACACTGAAGCTTTCTTT.

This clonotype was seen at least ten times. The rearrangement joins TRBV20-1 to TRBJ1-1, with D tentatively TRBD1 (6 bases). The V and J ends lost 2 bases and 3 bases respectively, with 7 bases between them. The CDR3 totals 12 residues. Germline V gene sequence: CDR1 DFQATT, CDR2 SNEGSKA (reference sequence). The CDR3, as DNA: TGCAGTGCTAGAAGGGGGGACACTGAAGCTTTCTTT. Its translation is CSARRGDTEAFF.

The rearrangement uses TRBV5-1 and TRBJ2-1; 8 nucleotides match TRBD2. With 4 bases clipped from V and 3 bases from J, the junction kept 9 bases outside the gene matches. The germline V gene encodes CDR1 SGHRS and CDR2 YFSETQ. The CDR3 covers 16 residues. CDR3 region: CASSPGGATFYNEQFF. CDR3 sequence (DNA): TGCGCCAGCAGCCCGGGAGGGGCCACTTTCTACAATGAGCAGTTCTTC.

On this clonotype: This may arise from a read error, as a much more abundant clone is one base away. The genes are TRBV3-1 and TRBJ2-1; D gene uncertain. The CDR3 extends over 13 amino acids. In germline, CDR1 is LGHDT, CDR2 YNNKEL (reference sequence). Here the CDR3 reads CASCQVLGWGQFF. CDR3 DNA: TGTGCCAGCTGCCAAGTTTTGGGCTGGGGGCAGTTCTTC.

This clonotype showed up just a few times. CDR3 sequence: CASNPRVGGTGELFF. The CDR3, as DNA: TGTGCCAGCAACCCCAGGGTCGGGGGCACCGGGGAGCTGTTTTTT. The rearrangement joins TRBV2 to TRBJ2-2, with D perhaps matching TRBD2 (6 bases). The CDR3 length is 15 residues. Trimming left V 7 bases short and J 4 bases short, with 16 bases between. Germline V gene sequence: CDR1 SNHLY, CDR2 FYNNEI. The full variable domain, its missing parts supplied by reference TRBV2 and TRBJ2-2, is EPEVTQTPSHQVTQMGQEVILRCVPISNHLYFYWYRQILGQKVEFLVSFYNNEISEKSEIFDDQFSVERPDGSNFTLKIRSTKLEDSAMYFCASNPRVGGTGELFFGEGSRLTVL.

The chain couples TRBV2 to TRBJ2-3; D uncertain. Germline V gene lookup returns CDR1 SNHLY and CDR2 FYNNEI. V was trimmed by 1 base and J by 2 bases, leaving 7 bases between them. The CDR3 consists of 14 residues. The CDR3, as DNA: TGTGCCAGCAGTGAAGAGGACCTCACAGATACGCAGTATTTT. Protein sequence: CASSEEDLTDTQYF. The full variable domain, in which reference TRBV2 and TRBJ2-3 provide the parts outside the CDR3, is EPEVTQTPSHQVTQMGQEVILRCVPISNHLYFYWYRQILGQKVEFLVSFYNNEISEKSEIFDDQFSVERPDGSNFTLKIRSTKLEDSAMYFCASSEEDLTDTQYFGPGTRLTVL.

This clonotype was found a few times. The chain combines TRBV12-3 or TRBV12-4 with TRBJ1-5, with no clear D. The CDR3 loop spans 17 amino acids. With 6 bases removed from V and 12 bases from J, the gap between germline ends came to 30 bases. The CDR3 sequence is CASSLYSERRANQCQHF. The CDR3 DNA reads TGTGCCAGCAGCCTCTACTCGGAGAGAAGGGCCAATCAGTGCCAGCATTTT.

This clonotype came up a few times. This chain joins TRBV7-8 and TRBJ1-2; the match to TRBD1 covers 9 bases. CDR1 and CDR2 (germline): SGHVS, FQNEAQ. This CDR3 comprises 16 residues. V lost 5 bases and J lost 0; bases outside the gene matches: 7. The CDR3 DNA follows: TGTGCCAGCAGCCCGGGACAGGGATGGACTAACTATGGCTACACCTTC. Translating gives CASSPGQGWTNYGYTF.

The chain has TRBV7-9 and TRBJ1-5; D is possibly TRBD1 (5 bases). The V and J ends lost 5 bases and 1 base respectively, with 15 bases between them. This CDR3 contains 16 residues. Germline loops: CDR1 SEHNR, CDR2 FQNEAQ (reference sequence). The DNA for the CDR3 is TGTGCCAGCAGCACCGGGCGGGGGGGAAGCAATCAGCCCCAGCATTTT. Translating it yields CASSTGRGGSNQPQHF.

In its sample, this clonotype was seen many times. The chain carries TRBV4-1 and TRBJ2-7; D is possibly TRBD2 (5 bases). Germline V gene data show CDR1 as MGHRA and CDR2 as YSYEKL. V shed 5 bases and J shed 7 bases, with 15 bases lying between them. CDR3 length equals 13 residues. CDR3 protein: CASSYGPTGEQYF. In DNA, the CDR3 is TGCGCCAGCAGCTACGGACCCACGGGGGAGCAGTACTTC.

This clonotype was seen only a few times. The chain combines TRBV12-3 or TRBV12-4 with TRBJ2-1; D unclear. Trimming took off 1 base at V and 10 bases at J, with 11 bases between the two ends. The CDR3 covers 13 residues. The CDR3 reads CASSLGAGEEQFF. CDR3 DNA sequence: TGTGCCAGCAGTTTAGGTGCAGGTGAAGAGCAGTTCTTC.

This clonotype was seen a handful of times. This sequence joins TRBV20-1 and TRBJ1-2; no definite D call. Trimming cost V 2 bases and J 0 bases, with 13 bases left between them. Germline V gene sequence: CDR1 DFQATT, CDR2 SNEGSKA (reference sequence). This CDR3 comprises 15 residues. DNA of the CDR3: TGCAGTGCTAGATGGCAGGCCCCAGCTAACTATGGCTACACCTTC. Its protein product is CSARWQAPANYGYTF.

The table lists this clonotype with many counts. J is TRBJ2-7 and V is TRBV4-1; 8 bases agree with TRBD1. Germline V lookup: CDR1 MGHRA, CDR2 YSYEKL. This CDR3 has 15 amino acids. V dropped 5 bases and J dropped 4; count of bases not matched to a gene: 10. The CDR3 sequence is CASSYSTGVGYEQYF. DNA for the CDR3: TGCGCCAGCAGCTATTCGACAGGGGTTGGGTACGAGCAGTACTTC.

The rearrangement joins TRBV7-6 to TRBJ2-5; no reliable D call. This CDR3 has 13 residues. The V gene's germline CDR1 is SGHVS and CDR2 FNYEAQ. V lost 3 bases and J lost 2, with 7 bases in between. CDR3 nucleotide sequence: TGTGCCAGCAGCTTTCTGGCACAAGAGACCCAGTACTTC. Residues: CASSFLAQETQYF.

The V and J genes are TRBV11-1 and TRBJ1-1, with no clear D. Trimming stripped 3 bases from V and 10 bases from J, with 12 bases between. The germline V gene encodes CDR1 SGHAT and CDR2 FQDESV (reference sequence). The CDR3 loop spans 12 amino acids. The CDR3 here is CASSFPDSSAFF. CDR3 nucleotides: TGTGCCAGCAGCTTTCCCGATTCCTCAGCTTTCTTT.

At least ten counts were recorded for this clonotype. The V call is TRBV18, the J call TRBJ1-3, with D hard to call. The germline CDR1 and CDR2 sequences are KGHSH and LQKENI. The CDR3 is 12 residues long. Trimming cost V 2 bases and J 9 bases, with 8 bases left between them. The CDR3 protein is CASSPDRITIYF. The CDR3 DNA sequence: TGTGCCAGCTCACCAGACCGAATCACCATATATTTT. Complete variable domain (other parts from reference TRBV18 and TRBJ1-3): NAGVMQNPRHLVRRRGQEARLRCSPMKGHSHVYWYRQLPEEGLKFMVYLQKENIIDESGMPKERFSAEFPKEGPSILRIQQVVRGDSAAYFCASSPDRITIYFGEGSWLTVV.

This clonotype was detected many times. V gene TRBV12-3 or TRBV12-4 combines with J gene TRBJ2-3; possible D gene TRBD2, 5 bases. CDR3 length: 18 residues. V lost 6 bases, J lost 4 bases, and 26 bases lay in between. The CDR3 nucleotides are TGTGCCAGCAGGCCCAACGCGGCGGGTCCGGCCACCCCAGATACGCAGTATTTT. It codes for CASRPNAAGPATPDTQYF.

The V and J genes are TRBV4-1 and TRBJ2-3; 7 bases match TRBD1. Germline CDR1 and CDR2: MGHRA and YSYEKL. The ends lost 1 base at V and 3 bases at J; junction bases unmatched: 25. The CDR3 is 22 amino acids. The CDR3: CASSQVGRRVLDEQGKTDTQYF. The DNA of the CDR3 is TGCGCCAGCAGCCAAGTAGGACGCCGGGTCCTCGATGAACAGGGGAAGACAGATACGCAGTATTTT.

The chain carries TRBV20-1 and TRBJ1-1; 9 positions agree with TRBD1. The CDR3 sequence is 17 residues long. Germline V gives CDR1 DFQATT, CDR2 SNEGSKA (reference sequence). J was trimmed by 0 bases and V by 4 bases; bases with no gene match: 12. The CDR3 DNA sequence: TGCAGTGCTAAACCGGGACAGGGCTCAGTCATGAACACTGAAGCTTTCTTT. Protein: CSAKPGQGSVMNTEAFF.

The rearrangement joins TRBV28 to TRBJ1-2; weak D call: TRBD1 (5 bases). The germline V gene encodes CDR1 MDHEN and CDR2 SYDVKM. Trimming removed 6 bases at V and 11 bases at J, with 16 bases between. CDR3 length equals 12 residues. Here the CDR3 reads CASSAQGSWYTF. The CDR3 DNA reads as TGTGCCAGCAGCGCTCAGGGTAGTTGGTACACCTTC.